This TCR beta chain was sequenced in a study of cytomegalovirus exposure and HLA in healthy donors. Study-wide points: Clonal expansion, a later analysis showed, was greater in HLA-associated TCR beta chains than in equally common others.

The study ran its PCR with 60 Vbeta and 13 Jbeta primers. Libraries were prepared by immunoSEQ multiplex PCR; TCRdb keeps only in-frame clonotypes and omits some of them. The sample has roughly 200,000 clones; less than 90% are singletons. Concerning this clone: Its target is unknown.

CDR1 and CDR2 (germline): WNHNN, SYGVQD (reference sequence). This CDR3 has 12 residues. The chain uses TRBV10-1 and TRBJ2-1, with D perhaps matching TRBD1 (5 bases). The receptor's source is a woman in her thirties in good health and CMV-seronegative. Sequenced sample: PBMCs. The CDR3 region is CATPDRYNEQFF. CDR3 coding DNA: TGCGCAACCCCTGACAGATACAATGAGCAGTTCTTC.